The rows below give T cell receptor beta chains drawn from one sample of a study of chemoradiotherapy in HPV16-positive cancers. Assay: immunoSEQ multiplex PCR; the TCRdb copy retains only in-frame clones and omits some. This sample has roughly 6,700 clones; approximately 90% occur once, and the top ten carry around 10%. Specimen: tumor tissue, collected from a patient who underwent chemoradiotherapy. The receptors come from a human donor with HPV-associated anogenital cancer. Each CDR3 is given with its conserved first and last residue. The D gene is left open where the match is weak. Where a row states a size, it is once, few, many or the class of an expanded clone; other rows omit it.

clone_size | d_call | j_call | v_call | cdr3_aa | cdr3_nt
. | TRBD1 | TRBJ1-6 | TRBV5-6 | CASSQDRANSPLHF | TGTGCCAGCAGCCAGGACAGGGCTAATTCACCCCTCCACTTT
once | TRBD2 | TRBJ2-3 | TRBV27 | CASSTGLAGTDTQYF | TGTGCCAGCAGTACCGGACTAGCAGGCACAGATACGCAGTATTTT
. | . | TRBJ2-1 | TRBV5-1 | CASSLSRESSGGEQFF | TGCGCCAGCAGCTTGTCGAGGGAGTCCTCCGGTGGTGAGCAGTTCTTC
once | . | TRBJ1-2 | TRBV19 | CASSTRRGPNAYTF | TGTGCCAGTAGTACCCGCCGGGGACCCAATGCCTACACCTTC
. | TRBD1 | TRBJ1-2 | TRBV7-9 | CASSLGRGQAGYGYTF | TGTGCCAGCAGCTTAGGGCGGGGACAGGCGGGATATGGCTACACCTTC
. | . | TRBJ1-1 | TRBV6-5 | CASTPSSPTEAFF | TGTGCCAGCACCCCCAGCTCCCCCACTGAAGCTTTCTTT
. | . | TRBJ1-6 | TRBV7-3 | CASSLVAGKNSPLHF | TGTGCCAGCAGCTTAGTTGCAGGGAAAAATTCACCCCTCCACTTT
. | TRBD1 | TRBJ1-5 | TRBV4-1 | CASSQDPGGQPQHF | TGCGCCAGCAGCCAAGATCCAGGGGGTCAGCCCCAGCATTTT
. | . | TRBJ2-6 | TRBV6-1 | CASRQGPGANVLTF | TGTGCCAGCAGACAGGGTCCTGGGGCCAACGTCCTGACTTTC
. | . | TRBJ1-1 | TRBV21-1 | CASSNVGTGTQVTEAFF | .
. | . | TRBJ1-1 | TRBV7-9 | CASSLTPTEAFF | TGTGCCAGCAGCTTAACCCCCACTGAAGCTTTCTTT
. | . | TRBJ2-1 | TRBV20-1 | CSAGGSGQFF | TGCAGTGCTGGGGGTTCAGGGCAGTTCTTC
. | . | TRBJ2-1 | TRBV6-6 | CASSSSNNEQFF | TGTGCCAGCAGTTCGAGCAATAATGAGCAGTTCTTC
. | . | TRBJ1-2 | TRBV5-4 | CASSQAGTRGYTF | TGTGCCAGCAGCCAAGCCGGGACCCGAGGCTACACCTTC
. | . | TRBJ1-3 | TRBV9 | CASSPREAGNTIYF | TGTGCCAGCAGCCCCAGGGAGGCTGGAAACACCATATATTTT
. | TRBD1 | TRBJ2-5 | TRBV28 | CASSPPGQGRSETQYF | TGTGCCAGCAGTCCTCCCGGACAGGGTAGGTCGGAGACCCAGTACTTC
. | . | TRBJ1-3 | TRBV11-2 | CASSLVGGPSGNTIYF | TGTGCCAGCAGCTTAGTTGGGGGGCCCTCTGGAAACACCATATATTTT
. | TRBD2 | TRBJ2-1 | TRBV7-3 | CASSLISGSINEQFF | TGTGCCAGCAGCTTAATAAGCGGGAGCATCAATGAGCAGTTCTTC
. | . | TRBJ1-1 | TRBV13 | CASSLGTAWWSEAFF | TGTGCCAGCAGCTTAGGGACCGCCTGGTGGTCGGAAGCTTTCTTT
. | TRBD2 | TRBJ2-1 | TRBV29-1 | CSATYRASGRAYNEQFF | TGCAGCGCTACATACCGGGCTAGCGGGAGGGCCTACAATGAGCAGTTCTTC
. | TRBD2 | TRBJ2-7 | TRBV5-8 | CASSSRLSSGRGYEQYF | TGTGCCAGCAGCTCGCGCCTCTCGAGCGGGAGGGGTTACGAGCAGTACTTC
. | . | TRBJ1-1 | TRBV30 | CAWRAGNTEAFF | TGTGCCTGGAGGGCGGGAAACACTGAAGCTTTCTTT
. | . | TRBJ1-4 | TRBV9 | CASSVGTASNEKLFF | TGTGCCAGCAGCGTAGGGACAGCTTCTAATGAAAAACTGTTTTTT
. | . | TRBJ1-6 | TRBV6-5 | CASSQDSDSYSPLHF | TGTGCCAGCAGTCAGGATTCGGACAGCTATTCACCCCTCCACTTT
. | TRBD1 | TRBJ2-7 | TRBV19 | CASSIQGEIGEQYF | TGTGCCAGTAGTATACAGGGGGAAATCGGGGAGCAGTACTTC
. | . | TRBJ2-1 | TRBV20-1 | CSVPSANEQFF | TGCAGTGTACCTAGCGCTAATGAGCAGTTCTTC
. | TRBD2 | TRBJ2-7 | TRBV27 | CASSLRSGRGGYEQYF | TGTGCCAGCAGTTTACGTAGCGGGAGAGGAGGCTACGAGCAGTACTTC
. | . | TRBJ1-5 | TRBV27 | CASRTEQGSWDQPQHF | TGTGCCAGCAGGACAGAACAGGGATCGTGGGATCAGCCCCAGCATTTT
. | . | TRBJ2-4 | TRBV6-1 | CACIGEPYYIQYF | TGTGCCTGTATAGGGGAGCCGTACTACATTCAGTACTTC
. | . | TRBJ2-2 | TRBV11-2 | CASSLGQNLGELFF | TGTGCCAGCAGCTTAGGACAGAATCTCGGGGAGCTGTTTTTT
. | . | TRBJ1-1 | TRBV5-4 | CASSLVGRVNTEAFF | TGTGCCAGCAGCTTGGTGGGCAGGGTAAACACTGAAGCTTTCTTT
. | . | TRBJ1-2 | TRBV7-9 | CASYRTPPSSNYGYTF | TGTGCCAGCTACCGGACCCCACCATCCTCTAACTATGGCTACACCTTC
. | . | TRBJ1-5 | TRBV6-5 | CASTPPGGQPQHF | TGTGCCAGCACCCCCCCGGGGGGCCAGCCCCAGCATTTT
. | . | TRBJ1-1 | TRBV18 | CASSQNENTEAFF | TGTGCCAGCTCACAGAACGAGAACACTGAAGCTTTCTTT
. | TRBD1 | TRBJ1-5 | TRBV19 | CASSIQQGFSGNQPQHF | TGTGCCAGTAGTATCCAACAGGGGTTTTCGGGCAATCAGCCCCAGCATTTT
few | . | TRBJ1-2 | TRBV5-4 | CASSPGSVSLYGYTF | TGTGCCAGCAGTCCGGGATCAGTTTCCCTTTATGGCTACACCTTC
. | . | TRBJ2-2 | TRBV19 | CASRDPLTVRPGELFF | TGTGCCAGTAGGGATCCTCTGACGGTGAGACCCGGGGAGCTGTTTTTT
. | . | TRBJ2-7 | TRBV9 | CASSANTRSLYYEQYF | TGTGCCAGCAGTGCGAATACTAGGTCCCTCTACTACGAGCAGTACTTC
. | . | TRBJ2-2 | TRBV12-5 | CASGNNPNTGELFF | TGTGCTAGTGGTAACAATCCGAACACCGGGGAGCTGTTTTTT
. | . | TRBJ1-1 | TRBV20-1 | CSAPYVPEAFF | TGCAGTGCCCCATATGTGCCTGAAGCTTTCTTT
once | . | TRBJ1-1 | TRBV19 | CASKLDSFLDTEAFF | TGTGCCAGTAAGTTGGACAGTTTTTTGGACACTGAAGCTTTCTTT
. | . | TRBJ2-1 | TRBV30 | CAWKDVTEQFF | TGTGCCTGGAAGGACGTCACTGAGCAGTTCTTC
. | . | TRBJ1-2 | TRBV5-6 | CASSLPTGSLFLYGYTF | TGTGCCAGCAGCTTACCGACAGGATCCCTTTTCCTTTATGGCTACACCTTC
. | . | TRBJ2-1 | TRBV27 | CASSPGTLKGGFYNEQFF | TGTGCCAGCAGCCCCGGGACCCTCAAAGGGGGGTTCTACAATGAGCAGTTCTTC
. | TRBD1 | TRBJ2-5 | TRBV10-3 | CAISDREETQYF | TGTGCCATCAGCGACAGGGAAGAGACCCAGTACTTC
. | . | TRBJ2-7 | TRBV10-1 | CASSEIGAYEQYF | TGCGCCAGCAGTGAGATTGGAGCCTACGAGCAGTACTTC
once | . | TRBJ1-2 | TRBV30 | CAWSGGISSNYGYTF | TGTGCCTGGAGTGGGGGAATTTCATCTAACTATGGCTACACCTTC
. | TRBD1 | TRBJ1-1 | TRBV9 | CASSDSTGGDTEAFF | TGTGCCAGCAGCGATTCGACAGGGGGGGACACTGAAGCTTTCTTT
. | TRBD2 | TRBJ2-1 | TRBV7-2 | CASSLAGGTYNEQFF | TGTGCCAGCAGCTTGGCGGGAGGTACCTACAATGAGCAGTTCTTC
. | TRBD1 | TRBJ1-1 | TRBV13 | CASSKGTQGAFF | TGTGCCAGCAGCAAAGGGACACAGGGGGCTTTCTTT
. | TRBD1 | TRBJ2-7 | TRBV11-3 | CASSSRQGPSDEQYF | TGTGCCAGCAGCTCCAGACAGGGGCCCTCGGACGAGCAGTACTTC